This passage covers 30 T cell receptor beta chains from one sample sequenced in a study of early stage breast cancer tumors. Produced via immunoSEQ multiplex PCR; TCRdb's table is partial and in-frame only. The sample consists of some 5,800 clones, roughly 73% of them appearing once. The specimen was normal breast tissue next to the tumor. These receptors originate from a person in their 40s with breast cancer.

The chain uses TRBV5-1 and TRBJ2-2; possible D gene TRBD1, 6 bases. Germline V CDR1 and CDR2: SGHRS, YFSETQ. Trimming removed 7 bases from V and 4 bases from J, with 11 bases in between. The CDR3 has 13 amino acids. As DNA, the CDR3 is TGCGCCAGCTCAGGGGTAGGCACCGGGGAGCTGTTTTTT. Translated: CASSGVGTGELFF.

This clone occurred once. V usage is TRBV11-3 and J usage is TRBJ2-1, with TRBD1 as a possible D gene (5 bases). The CDR3 sequence is 16 residues long. CDR1 is SGHNT and CDR2 is YENEEA in the germline V gene. V was shortened by 5 bases and J by 1 base, with 15 bases between the two germline ends. CDR3 residues: CASSRFRQGSYNEQFF. CDR3 coding DNA: TGTGCCAGCAGCCGTTTCCGTCAGGGTTCCTACAATGAGCAGTTCTTC.

CDR3 protein: CASSSPGGSSYNEQFF. In nucleotides, the CDR3 is TGTGCCAGCAGCTCTCCGGGGGGAAGCTCCTACAATGAGCAGTTCTTC. The chain recombines TRBV5-6 with TRBJ2-1, with TRBD2 matching over 7 bases. The ends lost 3 bases at V and 0 bases at J; junction bases unmatched: 6. The CDR3 covers 16 residues. In germline, CDR1 is SGHDT, CDR2 YYEEEE. The full variable domain, with the rest looked up from reference TRBV5-6 and TRBJ2-1, is DAGVTQSPTHLIKTRGQQVTLRCSPKSGHDTVSWYQQALGQGPQFIFQYYEEEERQRGNFPDRFSGHQFPNYSSELNVNALLLGDSALYLCASSSPGGSSYNEQFFGPGTRLTVL.

The chain carries TRBV5-5 and TRBJ2-7; possibly TRBD2 for D (5 bases). Trimming pared 3 bases from V and 1 base from J, leaving 14 bases between. Germline assignment: CDR1 SGHKS and CDR2 YYEKEE (reference sequence). The length of the CDR3 is 15 residues. Here the CDR3 reads CASSWGASSSYEQYF. The CDR3, as DNA: TGTGCCAGCAGCTGGGGAGCCAGTTCGTCCTACGAGCAGTACTTC.

This clone occurred a few times. The chain has TRBV28 and TRBJ1-5; D is possibly TRBD1 (6 bases). Per germline, CDR1 MDHEN and CDR2 SYDVKM. The CDR3 spans 12 residues. V lost 7 bases to trimming and J lost 7 bases, with 11 bases between them. The chain's CDR3 is CASNEGGQPQHF. As DNA, the CDR3 is TGTGCCAGCAATGAAGGGGGACAGCCCCAGCATTTT. Full variable domain (remainder filled in from reference TRBV28 and TRBJ1-5): DVKVTQSSRYLVKRTGEKVFLECVQDMDHENMFWYRQDPGLGLRLIYFSYDVKMKEKGDIPEGYSVSREKKERFSLILESASTNQTSMYLCASNEGGQPQHFGDGTRLSIL.

The chain recombines TRBV5-1 with TRBJ2-3; a weak D match, TRBD1 (6 bases). Germline-derived CDR1 and CDR2 are SGHRS and YFSETQ. Trimming took 4 bases from V and 1 from J, leaving 16 bases between them. This CDR3 has 16 amino acids. The CDR3 here is CASSNLTGHGTDTQYF. In nucleotides, the CDR3 is TGCGCCAGCAGCAACCTAACGGGACACGGCACAGATACGCAGTATTTT.

The table lists this clone with a count of one. The chain is built from TRBV30 and TRBJ2-7; 7 bases are a match to TRBD2. This CDR3 comprises 15 residues. The germline gives CDR1 GTSNPN, CDR2 SVGIG (reference sequence). V lost 1 base to trimming and J lost 4 bases; unmatched junction nucleotides: 10. DNA of the CDR3: TGTGCCTGGAGTGGGCTAGCGGAGACATTATACGAGCAGTACTTC. Its translation: CAWSGLAETLYEQYF.

This clone was counted only a few times. The chain employs TRBV6-1 and TRBJ2-7; D gene ambiguous. CDR3 size: 11 residues. Germline-derived CDR1 and CDR2 are MNHNS and SASEGT. V dropped 2 bases and J dropped 4 bases, with 3 bases sitting between them. The CDR3 reads CASSEHYEQYF. Written as DNA, the CDR3 is TGTGCCAGCAGTGAACATTACGAGCAGTACTTC.

V and J are TRBV19 and TRBJ1-5; the match to TRBD1 covers 8 bases. CDR3 length equals 17 residues. Germline CDR1 LNHDA, CDR2 SQIVND (reference sequence). J gave up 0 bases and V 1 base, and 5 bases lay outside the gene matches. This CDR3 reads CASSIVRTGYSNQPQHF. CDR3 coding DNA: TGTGCCAGTAGTATAGTGAGGACAGGGTATAGCAATCAGCCCCAGCATTTT.

In this sample, this clone turned up a few times. V and J are TRBV5-4 and TRBJ1-2, with 7 bases lining up with TRBD1. Trimming took 4 bases from V and 6 from J; bases not matched to a gene: 12. Germline assignment: CDR1 SGHNT and CDR2 YYREEE (reference sequence). The CDR3 is 15 residues long. The CDR3 here is CASSLPGQNIHGYTF. CDR3 in DNA: TGTGCCAGCAGCCTCCCGGGACAGAATATACATGGCTACACCTTC.

Here the CDR3 reads CASSPPLGLGGAHTGELFF. As DNA, the CDR3 is TGTGCCAGCAGCCCCCCCCTGGGGCTCGGGGGGGCACACACCGGGGAGCTGTTTTTT. The gene calls are TRBV11-2 and TRBJ2-2, with 8 bases identical to TRBD2. The V and J ends lost 5 bases and 3 bases, in that order; junction bases with no gene match: 17. CDR1 is SGHAT, CDR2 FQNNGV, per germline. CDR3 length: 19 amino acids.

Concerning this clone: At one end the junction does not follow the germline gene, possibly because of a read error. The rearrangement links TRBV7-7 to TRBJ2-5; no firm D call. Germline loops: CDR1 SSHAT, CDR2 FNYEAQ (reference sequence). The CDR3 has 13 amino acids. The CDR3 DNA is TGTGCTAGCAGCTCCGCGAACGAAGAGACCCAGTACTTC. It codes for CASSSANEETQYF.

V is TRBV30 and J is TRBJ1-1, with D possibly matching TRBD1 (5 bases). The CDR3 runs 18 residues. CDR1 and CDR2 from the germline V gene are GTSNPN and SVGIG (reference sequence). V was shortened by 1 base and J by 0 bases, with 21 bases between the two germline ends. Here the CDR3 DNA reads TGTGCCTGGAGTGGCCCCAGGGACGGGAGACTAATGAACACTGAAGCTTTCTTT. Protein product: CAWSGPRDGRLMNTEAFF.

This sequence joins TRBV6-1 and TRBJ2-6; no firm D call. V shed 2 bases and J shed 3 bases, with 14 bases lying between them. Germline CDR1 is MNHNS and CDR2 is SASEGT. The CDR3 runs to 17 residues. The CDR3 here is CASSENEGSGGANVLTF. The CDR3 region has the DNA TGTGCCAGCAGTGAAAACGAAGGGTCGGGTGGGGCCAACGTCCTGACTTTC.

V and J are TRBV30 and TRBJ1-1; TRBD1 might be the D (5 bases). CDR3 length: 13 residues. From germline, CDR1 is GTSNPN and CDR2 SVGIG (reference sequence). Deletions cut 7 bases from V and 0 bases from J, with 12 bases between. The CDR3, as DNA: TGTGCCTTACAGGTAAACATGAACACTGAAGCTTTCTTT. It translates to CALQVNMNTEAFF.

This rearrangement joins TRBV20-1 to TRBJ1-2; D is possibly TRBD1 (5 bases). Germline values: CDR1 DFQATT, CDR2 SNEGSKA (reference sequence). The CDR3 has 11 amino acids. The ends were cut back, 6 bases at V and 5 bases at J, with 10 bases in the middle. CDR3 DNA: TGCAGTGCGGGTCCAGGGTATGGCTACACCTTC. The encoded protein is CSAGPGYGYTF.

This clone appeared a few times. This sequence joins TRBV29-1 and TRBJ2-7; D possibly uses TRBD1 or TRBD2 (5 bases each). Germline loops: CDR1 SQVTM, CDR2 ANQGSEA. The CDR3 consists of 11 residues. Trimming took off 4 bases at V and 3 bases at J, with 7 bases between the two ends. The CDR3 nucleotides read TGCAGCGTTGGGGACGGCTACGAGCAGTACTTC. This encodes CSVGDGYEQYF.

The rearrangement uses TRBV9 and TRBJ2-3, with D hard to call. CDR3 length: 11 residues. Germline V gene data show CDR1 as SGDLS and CDR2 as YYNGEE. The V gene lost 3 bases and the J gene lost 6 bases, with 5 bases spanning the gap. CDR3 sequence (DNA): TGTGCCAGCAGCGAATTTGATACGCAGTATTTT. Encoded protein: CASSEFDTQYF.

The chain uses TRBV7-9 and TRBJ1-1; TRBD1 might be the D (5 bases). The CDR3 runs to 12 residues. Trimming pared 5 bases from V and 7 bases from J, leaving 11 bases between. The V gene's germline CDR1 is SEHNR and CDR2 FQNEAQ (reference sequence). The CDR3 protein is CASSLRGFEAFF. The CDR3 coding sequence is TGTGCCAGCAGCCTTAGGGGATTTGAAGCTTTCTTT.

This clone has a single count. The rearrangement links TRBV5-6 to TRBJ2-1, with TRBD2 matching over 8 bases. V lost 4 bases to trimming and J lost 2 bases; unmatched junction nucleotides: 11. Germline V gene sequence: CDR1 SGHDT, CDR2 YYEEEE. The CDR3 contains 17 residues. The CDR3 sequence is CASSDQGVGLAYNEQFF. The CDR3 nucleotides are TGTGCCAGCAGCGACCAGGGTGTGGGACTAGCCTACAATGAGCAGTTCTTC.

The chain joins TRBV7-9 to TRBJ2-1; the D is unclear. V was trimmed by 2 bases and J by 6 bases, leaving 8 bases between them. This CDR3 is built from 13 residues. CDR1 and CDR2 from the germline V gene are SEHNR and FQNEAQ (reference sequence). CDR3 sequence reads: CASSLPHLNEQFF. The DNA of the CDR3 is TGTGCCAGCAGCTTACCTCACCTCAATGAGCAGTTCTTC.

V and J are TRBV21-1 and TRBJ2-1; the DNA was not used to check the table's D call, TRBD2. TRBV21-1 is marked as a pseudogene. The CDR3 length is 15 residues. In DNA, the CDR3 is TGTGCCAGCAGCAATACTAGTAATACCTACAATGAGCAGTTCTTC. This translates into CASSNTSNTYNEQFF.

The V and J genes are TRBV11-3 and TRBJ2-7; D is perhaps TRBD1 or TRBD2 (6 bases each). The V end lost 1 base, the J end lost 11 bases, and 18 bases lay between the germline ends. Germline V gene data show CDR1 as SGHNT and CDR2 as YENEEA. This CDR3 has 14 residues. The CDR3: CASSLAYGGQGKYF. CDR3 nucleotides: TGTGCCAGCAGCTTAGCCTATGGGGGGCAGGGAAAGTACTTC.

This chain links TRBV27 with TRBJ2-1; 10 bases map to TRBD2. In germline, CDR1 is MNHEY, CDR2 SMNVEV (reference sequence). V lost 2 bases, J lost 8 bases, and 6 bases stayed unmatched. CDR3 length: 15 amino acids. The CDR3 region is CASSLALAGNDEQFF. For the CDR3, the DNA is TGTGCCAGCAGTTTAGCACTAGCGGGAAATGATGAGCAGTTCTTC.

V is TRBV30 and J is TRBJ2-2, with a tentative D call TRBD1 (5 bases). Trimming pared 4 bases from V and 1 base from J, leaving 10 bases between. CDR3 length equals 14 residues. Germline-derived CDR1 and CDR2 are GTSNPN and SVGIG (reference sequence). The CDR3 sequence is CAWTRTLNTGELFF. In DNA, the CDR3 is TGTGCCTGGACGCGGACACTGAACACCGGGGAGCTGTTTTTT. The full variable domain, its missing parts supplied by reference TRBV30 and TRBJ2-2, is SQTIHQWPATLVQPVGSPLSLECTVEGTSNPNLYWYRQAAGRGLQLLFYSVGIGQISSEVPQNLSASRPQDRQFILSSKKLLLSDSGFYLCAWTRTLNTGELFFGEGSRLTVL.

V and J are TRBV5-4 and TRBJ2-1; maybe TRBD2 (5 bases). Germline values: CDR1 SGHNT, CDR2 YYREEE (reference sequence). This CDR3 contains 14 residues. Between the trimmed V and J ends, which lost 3 bases and 4 bases, there was a span of 11 bases. CDR3 nucleotide sequence: TGTGCCAGCAGCTCCGGGGTGGTTTACAATGAGCAGTTCTTC. Protein sequence: CASSSGVVYNEQFF. The entire variable domain, with the rest obtained from reference TRBV5-4 and TRBJ2-1, is as follows: ETGVTQSPTHLIKTRGQQVTLRCSSQSGHNTVSWYQQALGQGPQFIFQYYREEENGRGNFPPRFSGLQFPNYSSELNVNALELDDSALYLCASSSGVVYNEQFFGPGTRLTVL.

The chain carries TRBV19 and TRBJ1-1, with a tentative D call TRBD1 (6 bases). Germline CDR1 reads LNHDA; CDR2 reads SQIVND (reference sequence). V shed 10 bases and J shed 1 base, with 7 bases lying between them. CDR3 length equals 11 residues. Here the CDR3 DNA reads TGTGCCATCAGGGGGAACACTGAAGCTTTCTTT. It encodes CAIRGNTEAFF.

The genes are TRBV6-1 and TRBJ1-2; 10 bases align to TRBD1. Germline V gene sequence: CDR1 MNHNS, CDR2 SASEGT. The CDR3 runs to 15 residues. Trimming cost V 4 bases and J 3 bases; bases outside gene matches: 5. In DNA form, the CDR3 reads TGTGCCAGCAGTGGACAGGGGGCGCGGGACTATGGCTACACCTTC. Protein: CASSGQGARDYGYTF.

The chain carries TRBV4-2 and TRBJ2-1, with TRBD1 identical over 10 bases. Germline values: CDR1 LGHNA, CDR2 YNFKEQ. The CDR3 has 15 residues. V dropped 2 bases and J dropped 6; count of bases not matched to a gene: 4. CDR3 residues: CASSQPGTGANEQFF. DNA for the CDR3: TGTGCCAGCAGCCAACCAGGGACAGGGGCCAATGAGCAGTTCTTC.

The chain has TRBV5-4 and TRBJ1-1; 7 bases line up with TRBD1. This CDR3 comprises 17 residues. V was clipped by 4 bases and J by 3 bases; unmatched bases: 15. Germline V lookup: CDR1 SGHNT, CDR2 YYREEE (reference sequence). The CDR3 DNA sequence: TGTGCCAGCAGCAGAAATGTTATCAGGGGGAGGGACACTGAAGCTTTCTTT. It translates to CASSRNVIRGRDTEAFF.